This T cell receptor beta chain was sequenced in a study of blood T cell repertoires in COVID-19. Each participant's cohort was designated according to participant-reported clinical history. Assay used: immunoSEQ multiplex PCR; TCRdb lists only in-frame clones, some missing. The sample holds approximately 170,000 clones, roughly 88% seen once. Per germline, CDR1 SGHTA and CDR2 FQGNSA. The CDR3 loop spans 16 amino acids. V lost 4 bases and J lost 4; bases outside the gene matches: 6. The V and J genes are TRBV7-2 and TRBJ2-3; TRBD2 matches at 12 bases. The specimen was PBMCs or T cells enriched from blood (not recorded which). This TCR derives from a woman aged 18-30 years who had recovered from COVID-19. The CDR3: CASSSWTSGVADTQYF. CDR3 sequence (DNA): TGTGCCAGCAGCTCCTGGACTAGCGGGGTGGCAGATACGCAGTATTTT.